These 18 T cell receptor beta chains were all obtained from the same sample, sequenced in a study of CD8 T cells in Susac syndrome. Reverse transcription of roughly 0.5 to 1 ug RNA was carried out with random hexamers. Using its own MiXCR run on the immunoSEQ multiplex PCR reads, TCRdb lists one record per CDR3 protein. This table holds about 210,000 distinct CDR3 sequences, about 95% found once. Sample: CD4+ T cells from PBMCs. The receptors originated from a human donor with multiple sclerosis.

The V call is TRBV12-3 or TRBV12-4, the J call TRBJ2-1; 9 nucleotides match TRBD1. The length of the CDR3 is 15 residues. With V trimmed by 7 bases and J by 5 bases, 9 bases remained unmatched. The CDR3 loop reads CASNLAGQGNNEQFF. CDR3 DNA sequence: TGTGCCAGCAACCTGGCGGGACAGGGAAACAATGAGCAGTTCTTC.

The chain is built from TRBV5-1 and TRBJ2-5; TRBD2 matches at 7 bases. The CDR3 is 15 residues long. CDR1 is SGHRS and CDR2 is YFSETQ in the germline V gene. J gave up 2 bases and V 5 bases, and 9 bases lay outside the gene matches. As DNA, the CDR3 is TGCGCCAGCAGGTCCGGGGGGAGTGGGCAAGAGACCCAGTACTTC. Protein sequence: CASRSGGSGQETQYF.

The chain has TRBV3-1 and TRBJ1-1; unclear D gene. CDR1 is LGHDT and CDR2 is YNNKEL in the germline V gene (reference sequence). V lost 3 bases and J lost 0, with 5 bases in between. This CDR3 contains 13 residues. CDR3 in DNA: TGTGCCAGCAGCCACCGGATGAACACTGAAGCTTTCTTT. The encoded protein is CASSHRMNTEAFF.

This chain connects TRBV3-1 to TRBJ1-2; D unresolved. Germline V gene sequence: CDR1 LGHDT, CDR2 YNNKEL (reference sequence). CDR3 length: 15 amino acids. V lost 0 bases, J lost 2 bases, and 10 bases lay in between. This CDR3 is CASSQDRPANYGYTF. CDR3 sequence (DNA): TGTGCCAGCAGCCAAGATCGGCCAGCGAACTATGGCTACACCTTC.

The chain links TRBV6-5 to TRBJ1-2; 7 bases map to TRBD1. The ends lost 6 bases at V and 6 bases at J; junction bases unmatched: 10. Germline loops: CDR1 MNHEY, CDR2 SVGAGI. The CDR3 length is 14 residues. CDR3 sequence (DNA): TGTGCCAGCAGCCGAAGCGCAGGGGGAGATGGCTACACCTTC. Its translation is CASSRSAGGDGYTF.

The V and J genes are TRBV3-1 and TRBJ2-1, with D perhaps TRBD2 (6 bases). The V end was cut by 4 bases, the J end by 4 bases, with 14 bases between. Germline V gives CDR1 LGHDT, CDR2 YNNKEL (reference sequence). The CDR3 spans 15 residues. The CDR3 reads CASSPSRGIYNEQFF. The CDR3 DNA is TGTGCCAGCAGCCCGTCCCGGGGGATATACAATGAGCAGTTCTTC.

The CDR3 DNA is TGTGCCAGCAGTGACTCAGGACAGGGAAGGGGCTACACCTTC. Amino acids: CASSDSGQGRGYTF. The chain recombines TRBV2 with TRBJ1-2, with TRBD1 identical over 8 bases. This CDR3 is built from 14 residues. CDR1 SNHLY and CDR2 FYNNEI come from the germline V gene. V shed 3 bases and J 8 bases; nucleotides not matched to a gene: 8.

V and J are TRBV5-1 and TRBJ1-2, with 9 bases lining up with TRBD1. The germline CDR1 and CDR2 sequences are SGHRS and YFSETQ. This CDR3 is 14 amino acids long. V gave up 3 bases and J gave up 8 bases; unmatched junction bases: 8. The CDR3 region is CASSSPGTGNGYTF. CDR3 bases: TGCGCCAGCAGCTCCCCCGGGACAGGGAACGGCTACACCTTC. Together with reference TRBV5-1 and TRBJ1-2, the CDR3 gives the full variable domain: KAGVTQTPRYLIKTRGQQVTLSCSPISGHRSVSWYQQTPGQGLQFLFEYFSETQRNKGNFPGRFSGRQFSNSRSEMNVSTLELGDSALYLCASSSPGTGNGYTFGSGTRLTVV.

CDR3 nucleotide sequence: TGCAGTGCTAGCGATGCGGGGGGGAGGTCAGATACGCAGTATTTT. Protein sequence: CSASDAGGRSDTQYF. The J gene is TRBJ2-3, the V gene TRBV20-1; TRBD2 agrees at 9 bases. Germline CDR1 and CDR2: DFQATT and SNEGSKA (reference sequence). This CDR3 is 15 amino acids long. Trimming removed 3 bases from V and 4 bases from J; junction bases left unmatched: 8.

The J gene is TRBJ2-7, the V gene TRBV2; a weak D match, TRBD1 (6 bases). In germline, CDR1 is SNHLY, CDR2 FYNNEI. Trimming pared 6 bases from V and 4 bases from J, leaving 16 bases between. CDR3 length: 14 residues. The CDR3 loop reads CASRQQIQGYEQYF. As DNA, the CDR3 is TGTGCCAGCAGGCAGCAAATCCAGGGGTACGAGCAGTACTTC.

The rearrangement uses TRBV2 and TRBJ2-2, with D possibly being TRBD1 (6 bases). This CDR3 contains 15 residues. Trimming took off 7 bases at V and 2 bases at J, with 14 bases between the two ends. CDR1 SNHLY and CDR2 FYNNEI come from the germline V gene. CDR3 in DNA: TGTGCCAGCACCGGCAGGGGAAGAAACACCGGGGAGCTGTTTTTT. It yields the protein CASTGRGRNTGELFF. The whole variable domain, remainder taken from reference TRBV2 and TRBJ2-2, is EPEVTQTPSHQVTQMGQEVILRCVPISNHLYFYWYRQILGQKVEFLVSFYNNEISEKSEIFDDQFSVERPDGSNFTLKIRSTKLEDSAMYFCASTGRGRNTGELFFGEGSRLTVL.

The chain couples TRBV23-1 to TRBJ2-7; D not certain. TRBV23-1 is an ORF; its function is uncertain. Trimming shortened V by 0 bases and J by 3 bases, and 6 bases separated the two germline ends. This CDR3 comprises 13 residues. The CDR3 coding sequence is TGCGCCAGCAGTCAATCGCCGAGCTACGAGCAGTACTTC. Protein sequence: CASSQSPSYEQYF.

This sequence joins TRBV30 and TRBJ2-3, with a tentative D call TRBD2 (5 bases). Germline loops: CDR1 GTSNPN, CDR2 SVGIG (reference sequence). The CDR3 has 12 residues. V lost 5 bases and J lost 6, with 12 bases in between. CDR3 region: CAWEAAVDTQYF. In nucleotides, the CDR3 is TGTGCCTGGGAAGCGGCAGTTGATACGCAGTATTTT.

This chain connects TRBV29-1 to TRBJ2-2, with 7 bases matching TRBD1. The CDR3 runs 15 residues. CDR1 is SQVTM, CDR2 ANQGSEA, per germline. V gave up 5 bases and J gave up 0 bases; unmatched junction bases: 6. The CDR3: CSVLTGTANTGELFF. The CDR3 coding sequence is TGCAGCGTTCTGACCGGGACAGCGAACACCGGGGAGCTGTTTTTT.

The genes are TRBV4-2 and TRBJ2-3, with 10 positions matching TRBD2. Germline CDR1 reads LGHNA; CDR2 reads YNFKEQ. V was clipped by 0 bases and J by 4 bases; unmatched bases: 13. The CDR3 is made up of 19 amino acids. CDR3 DNA: TGTGCCAGCAGCCAAGAACCCCTCATGCAGCGGGGGGGTGCAGATACGCAGTATTTT. Translating it yields CASSQEPLMQRGGADTQYF.

This chain joins TRBV5-1 and TRBJ1-2; tentatively, D is TRBD1 (6 bases). The germline gives CDR1 SGHRS, CDR2 YFSETQ. CDR3 length equals 15 residues. The germline V and J ends were trimmed by 7 bases and 4 bases, with 20 bases remaining between them. CDR3 DNA: TGCGCCAGCCGGCCCAGTAACAGGGTTATCTATGGCTACACCTTC. This encodes CASRPSNRVIYGYTF. Combining the CDR3 with reference TRBV5-1 and TRBJ1-2 gives the whole variable domain KAGVTQTPRYLIKTRGQQVTLSCSPISGHRSVSWYQQTPGQGLQFLFEYFSETQRNKGNFPGRFSGRQFSNSRSEMNVSTLELGDSALYLCASRPSNRVIYGYTFGSGTRLTVV.

V usage is TRBV10-3 and J usage is TRBJ2-7; maybe TRBD2 (5 bases). Trimming took 10 bases from V and 7 from J, leaving 14 bases between them. CDR3 length: 11 amino acids. Germline-derived CDR1 and CDR2 are ENHRY and SYGVKD. The CDR3 coding sequence is TGTGCCACCGCGGCGAGGGAGGAGCAGTACTTC. Residues: CATAAREEQYF.

The rearrangement links TRBV19 to TRBJ2-1; 10 nucleotides agree with TRBD2. Germline values: CDR1 LNHDA, CDR2 SQIVND (reference sequence). The CDR3 has 13 residues. J lost 5 bases, V lost 6 bases, and 1 base had no gene match. CDR3 amino acids: CASRLAGNNEQFF. The CDR3 bases are TGTGCCAGTAGACTAGCGGGGAACAATGAGCAGTTCTTC.